This passage covers 23 T cell receptor beta chains from one sample sequenced in a study of T cells in Graves' hyperthyroidism and ophthalmopathy. What was amplified from RNA transcripts were TCR beta CDR3 regions. The HTBI primer set served for first-round RT-PCR of the TCR CDR3. Via MiXCR, TCRdb re-called the multiplex PCR reads, giving one row per CDR3 protein. The table shows hundreds of thousands of distinct CDR3 sequences, with 20% to 25% occurring only once. Source material: blood. All receptors come from a woman in her 70s with Graves' ophthalmopathy.

The V gene is TRBV20-1, the J gene TRBJ2-7; TRBD2 matches 10 bases. The CDR3 loop spans 13 amino acids. CDR1 DFQATT and CDR2 SNEGSKA come from the germline V gene (reference sequence). Unmatched junction bases numbered 9, after V lost 7 bases and J lost 6 bases. The CDR3 reads CSVRTSGTPEQYF. CDR3 sequence (DNA): TGCAGTGTACGTACTAGCGGGACCCCCGAGCAGTACTTC.

V gene TRBV7-2 combines with J gene TRBJ2-1; D may match TRBD1 or TRBD2 (7 bases each). Trimming stripped 1 base from V and 4 bases from J, with 17 bases between. CDR1 and CDR2 (germline): SGHTA, FQGNSA. The CDR3 runs to 17 residues. The CDR3 sequence: CASSLEGGGASYNEQFF. The CDR3 region has the DNA TGTGCCAGCAGCTTAGAGGGAGGGGGCGCTTCTTACAATGAGCAGTTCTTC. Together with reference TRBV7-2 and TRBJ2-1, the CDR3 gives the full variable domain: GAGVSQSPSNKVTEKGKDVELRCDPISGHTALYWYRQSLGQGLEFLIYFQGNSAPDKSGLPSDRFSAERTGGSVSTLTIQRTQQEDSAVYLCASSLEGGGASYNEQFFGPGTRLTVL.

This clonotype was seen repeatedly, ten times or more. The chain recombines TRBV11-3 with TRBJ1-1; the match to TRBD1 covers 10 bases. Germline V lookup: CDR1 SGHNT, CDR2 YENEEA. With 1 base clipped from V and 5 bases from J, the junction kept 1 base outside the gene matches. The CDR3 is 14 amino acids. The chain's CDR3 is CASSLGGQGTEAFF. CDR3 in DNA: TGTGCCAGCAGCTTAGGGGGACAGGGGACTGAAGCTTTCTTT.

Concerning this clonotype: One base away lies a much larger clone, so this may be a sequencing read error. This chain joins TRBV7-2 and TRBJ2-7, with 7 bases aligning to TRBD2. The CDR3 runs to 14 residues. Germline-derived CDR1 and CDR2 are SGHTA and FQGNSA. J lost 2 bases, V lost 4 bases, and 5 bases had no gene match. In DNA, the CDR3 is TGTGCCAGCAGCTCGACTAGCCGCCCCTACGAGCAGTACTTC. Its protein product is CASSSTSRPYEQYF.

This clonotype was counted at least ten times. The rearrangement uses TRBV6-2 or TRBV6-3 and TRBJ1-5, with 9 bases aligning to TRBD1. Germline CDR1 is MNHEY and CDR2 is SVGEGT. This CDR3 is 18 amino acids long. V shed 6 bases, J shed 6 bases, and the junction held 18 bases outside the gene matches. The CDR3 nucleotides read TGTGCCAGCAGCCCACATTATTCGACAGGGGGACTCCGTCAGCCCCAGCATTTT. Protein: CASSPHYSTGGLRQPQHF.

The sample holds a few counts of this clonotype. J is TRBJ2-5 and V is TRBV27; tentatively, D is TRBD1 or TRBD2 (5 bases each). CDR1 MNHEY and CDR2 SMNVEV come from the germline V gene (reference sequence). The V end lost 10 bases, the J end lost 5 bases, and 26 bases lay between the germline ends. The CDR3 spans 16 residues. The CDR3 nucleotides are TGTGCCACCCAGGCCTTGGGGGTTAACCGCCCGGAGACCCAGTACTTC. Translation: CATQALGVNRPETQYF.

This clonotype showed up just a few times. The rearrangement joins TRBV6-2 or TRBV6-3 to TRBJ2-7; no reliable D call. V shed 3 bases and J shed 3 bases, with 9 bases lying between them. The CDR3 consists of 13 residues. Germline V gene lookup returns CDR1 MNHEY and CDR2 SVGEGT. CDR3 protein: CASSYVDNYEQYF. In DNA form, the CDR3 reads TGTGCCAGCAGTTATGTTGACAACTACGAGCAGTACTTC.

This clonotype was seen a few times. This chain uses TRBV20-1 with TRBJ2-7; the D is unclear. The CDR3 is 13 residues long. V was pared by 3 bases and J by 2 bases, with 11 bases between. CDR1 and CDR2 (germline): DFQATT, SNEGSKA (reference sequence). The CDR3 DNA sequence: TGCAGTGCTAGGGTCGGCGGAGCCTACGAGCAGTACTTC. Its translation is CSARVGGAYEQYF.

The chain carries TRBV6-2 or TRBV6-3 and TRBJ1-2; 10 nucleotides align to TRBD1. With V trimmed by 5 bases and J by 8 bases, 14 bases remained unmatched. The CDR3 totals 16 residues. The germline gives CDR1 MNHEY, CDR2 SVGEGT. CDR3 DNA: TGTGCCAGCAGTCATGCCCCGGGACAGGGGTTACTGGGCTACACCTTC. This sequence encodes CASSHAPGQGLLGYTF.

CDR3 sequence reads: CASSISVGGYEQYF. CDR3 DNA sequence: TGTGCCAGTAGTATATCGGTTGGGGGTTACGAGCAGTACTTC. The chain combines TRBV19 with TRBJ2-7; D may match TRBD1 or TRBD2 (5 bases each). CDR1 LNHDA and CDR2 SQIVND come from the germline V gene (reference sequence). Trimming stripped 2 bases from V and 4 bases from J, with 12 bases between. The CDR3 sequence is 14 residues long. Full variable domain (rest looked up from reference TRBV19 and TRBJ2-7): DGGITQSPKYLFRKEGQNVTLSCEQNLNHDAMYWYRQDPGQGLRLIYYSQIVNDFQKGDIAEGYSVSREKKESFPLTVTSAQKNPTAFYLCASSISVGGYEQYFGPGTRLTVT.

This clonotype was picked up many times. The V gene is TRBV7-2, the J gene TRBJ2-3; TRBD1 might be the D (5 bases). This CDR3 is 14 amino acids long. Germline assignment: CDR1 SGHTA and CDR2 FQGNSA. V was clipped by 1 base and J by 3 bases, with 8 bases between them. As DNA, the CDR3 is TGTGCCAGCAGCTTAGACAGGTGGACAGATACGCAGTATTTT. Protein: CASSLDRWTDTQYF.

This clonotype has a handful of counts. The rearrangement links TRBV6-1 to TRBJ1-6; 9 bases are shared with TRBD1. CDR3 size: 15 residues. J gave up 6 bases and V 5 bases, and 5 bases lay outside the gene matches. Per the germline V gene, CDR1 is MNHNS and CDR2 is SASEGT. In DNA, the CDR3 is TGTGCCAGCAGTTCCCGGGACAGGGCTAATTCACCCCTCCACTTT. Translation: CASSSRDRANSPLHF.

This clonotype has only a few counts. The gene calls are TRBV30 and TRBJ1-1; TRBD1 is a possible D gene (6 bases). V was shortened by 5 bases and J by 5 bases, with 18 bases between the two germline ends. CDR3 size: 14 residues. Germline lookup yields CDR1 GTSNPN and CDR2 SVGIG (reference sequence). CDR3 nucleotides: TGTGCCTGGTCCTGGACAGCCTCGTCAACTGAAGCTTTCTTT. It translates to CAWSWTASSTEAFF. Supplemented by reference TRBV30 and TRBJ1-1, the full variable domain reads SQTIHQWPATLVQPVGSPLSLECTVEGTSNPNLYWYRQAAGRGLQLLFYSVGIGQISSEVPQNLSASRPQDRQFILSSKKLLLSDSGFYLCAWSWTASSTEAFFGQGTRLTVV.

This clonotype has just a few counts. The rearrangement uses TRBV5-1 and TRBJ1-6; TRBD1 aligns across 7 bases. Germline V gene sequence: CDR1 SGHRS, CDR2 YFSETQ. The CDR3 runs 15 residues. V lost 2 bases, J lost 11 bases, and 10 bases stayed unmatched. Here the CDR3 DNA reads TGCGCCAGCAGCTTACAGGGGAAAAAAGAAGCACCCCTCCACTTT. The encoded protein is CASSLQGKKEAPLHF.

J is TRBJ1-4 and V is TRBV11-2; maybe TRBD1 (5 bases). The germline V gene encodes CDR1 SGHAT and CDR2 FQNNGV. The CDR3 length is 15 residues. V lost 6 bases and J 7 bases, leaving 18 bases between the germline ends. The DNA for the CDR3 is TGTGCCAGCAGGGTCCAGGGTACACGAAGTGAAAAACTGTTTTTT. Amino acid sequence: CASRVQGTRSEKLFF.

This chain links TRBV7-2 with TRBJ1-2; 9 bases fit TRBD1. The CDR3 runs to 14 residues. The junction had 5 bases not matched to a gene; V was cut back by 1 base and J by 8 bases. Germline CDR1 and CDR2: SGHTA and FQGNSA. CDR3 residues: CASSLGQGVKGYTF. The CDR3 nucleotides read TGTGCCAGCAGCTTAGGACAGGGGGTAAAGGGCTACACCTTC.

There are a few counts of this clonotype. This chain joins TRBV30 and TRBJ1-4; 7 nucleotides match TRBD1. V was pared by 2 bases and J by 2 bases, with 2 bases of the junction left unmatched. The V gene's germline CDR1 is GTSNPN and CDR2 SVGIG (reference sequence). CDR3 length: 14 residues. CDR3 in amino acids: CAWSMGQTNEKLFF. DNA for the CDR3: TGTGCCTGGAGTATGGGACAGACTAATGAAAAACTGTTTTTT. The full variable domain, rest sourced from reference TRBV30 and TRBJ1-4, is SQTIHQWPATLVQPVGSPLSLECTVEGTSNPNLYWYRQAAGRGLQLLFYSVGIGQISSEVPQNLSASRPQDRQFILSSKKLLLSDSGFYLCAWSMGQTNEKLFFGSGTQLSVL.

A remark on this clonotype: A read error may explain this, as a much larger clone is one base away. The gene calls are TRBV12-3 or TRBV12-4 and TRBJ1-5; D remains unclear. The CDR3 contains 14 residues. The CDR3 here is CASSLRHSNQPQRF. DNA for the CDR3: TGTGCCAGCAGTTTAAGGCATAGCAATCAGCCCCAGCGTTTT.

This clonotype was seen a handful of times. The rearrangement uses TRBV20-1 and TRBJ1-1; the D is unclear. This CDR3 region has 13 residues. V lost 3 bases, J lost 1 base, and 9 bases lay in between. Germline V gives CDR1 DFQATT, CDR2 SNEGSKA (reference sequence). This chain's CDR3 is CSARIRANTEAFF. The CDR3 coding sequence is TGCAGTGCTAGGATTAGGGCGAACACTGAAGCTTTCTTT.

Worth noting for this clonotype: At one of its ends the junction is not consistent with the germline gene, which may arise from a read error. This rearrangement joins TRBV12-3 or TRBV12-4 to TRBJ2-1, with 10 bases lining up with TRBD2. This CDR3 is built from 15 residues. The CDR3 coding sequence is TGTGCCAGCAGTTTGCTAGCGGGAGCCTACAATGAGCAGCTCTTC. The encoded protein is CASSLLAGAYNEQLF.

Concerning this clonotype itself: A much larger clone differs from this one at a single base, so this may be a read error. The CDR3 nucleotides are TGTGCCAGCAGTGCTGGAGCGGGAGTACCCGGGGAGCTGCTTTTT. It is translated as CASSAGAGVPGELLF. The V gene is TRBV2, the J gene TRBJ2-2; 8 nucleotides align to TRBD2. Per the germline V gene, CDR1 is SNHLY and CDR2 is FYNNEI. The CDR3 runs to 15 residues. The full variable domain, its missing parts supplied by reference TRBV2 and TRBJ2-2, is EPEVTQTPSHQVTQMGQEVILRCVPISNHLYFYWYRQILGQKVEFLVSFYNNEISEKSEIFDDQFSVERPDGSNFTLKIRSTKLEDSAMYFCASSAGAGVPGELLFGEGSRLTVL.

This clonotype was counted at least ten times. V is TRBV6-2 or TRBV6-3 and J is TRBJ1-1, with TRBD1 as a possible D gene (6 bases). Germline CDR1 and CDR2: MNHEY and SVGEGT. V lost 6 bases and J 0 bases, leaving 14 bases between the germline ends. The CDR3 runs 15 residues. CDR3 sequence: CASRGGVPMNTEAFF. For the CDR3, the DNA is TGTGCCAGCAGAGGGGGGGTCCCAATGAACACTGAAGCTTTCTTT.

This chain uses TRBV5-1 with TRBJ1-1, with TRBD1 as a possible D gene (6 bases). Trimming cost V 0 bases and J 0 bases, with 12 bases left between them. The length of the CDR3 is 16 residues. CDR1 SGHRS and CDR2 YFSETQ come from the germline V gene. CDR3 sequence: CASSLGGGAVNTEAFF. The CDR3 region has the DNA TGCGCCAGCAGCTTGGGGGGGGGGGCGGTGAACACTGAAGCTTTCTTT.